This entry is about one T cell receptor (beta chain). Its antigen is undetermined. If patients had autoimmune disease history or systemic immunosuppression, they were excluded. This sample was included in a study of OX40 agonist ivuxolimab in advanced cancers. Study context: Ivuxolimab is a fully human IgG2 antibody that activates OX40 (CD134). Intravenous ivuxolimab at 0.01 to 10 mg/kg was given to patients every 2 weeks.

The data were produced by immunoSEQ multiplex PCR, yet TCRdb's version contains in-frame clones alone and is incomplete. The sample lists more than 15,000 clones; approximately 82% were seen once. General study results and limits: Relative to CD4+ cells, CD8+ T cells on average had more expanded clones.

The length of the CDR3 is 13 residues. Between the trimmed V and J ends, which lost 1 base and 3 bases, there was a span of 6 bases. Germline assignment: CDR1 MGHDK and CDR2 SYGVNS. The receptor was derived from an adult with an advanced solid tumor such as melanoma, head and neck, liver or kidney cancer. This chain links TRBV25-1 with TRBJ1-1; D remains ambiguous. The specimen was CD4+ or CD8+ T cells sorted from blood, collected in a trial of the OX40 agonist ivuxolimab. CDR3 loop: CASSELGYTEAFF. CDR3 DNA sequence: TGTGCCAGCAGTGAATTGGGATACACTGAAGCTTTCTTT.